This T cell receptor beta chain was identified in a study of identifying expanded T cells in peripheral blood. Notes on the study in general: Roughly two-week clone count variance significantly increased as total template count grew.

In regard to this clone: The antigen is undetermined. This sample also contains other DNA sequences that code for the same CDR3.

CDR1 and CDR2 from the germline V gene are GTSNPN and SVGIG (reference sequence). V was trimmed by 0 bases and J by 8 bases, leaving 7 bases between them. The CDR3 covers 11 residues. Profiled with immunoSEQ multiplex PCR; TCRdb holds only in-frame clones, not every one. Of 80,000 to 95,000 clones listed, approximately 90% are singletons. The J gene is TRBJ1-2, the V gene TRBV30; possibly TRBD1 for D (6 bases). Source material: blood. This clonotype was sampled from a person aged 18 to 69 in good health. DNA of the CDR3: TGTGCCTGGAGTGTACAGGGAGGCTACACCTTC. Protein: CAWSVQGGYTF.